One sample yielded the 8 T cell receptor beta chains listed below, sequenced in a study of shared clonotypes between healthy human individuals. Sequenced by immunoSEQ multiplex PCR; TCRdb stores in-frame clones only, minus some. The repertoire includes some 92,000 clones, around half of them detected once, and about 15% sits in the top ten. Sequenced: PBMCs. Receptors originate from a woman aged 40 to 50 in good health. Some clones in this sample may be carry-over from other donors' samples.

The CDR3 protein is CASSQGDPNTGELFF. In DNA, the CDR3 is TGCGCCAGCAGCCAAGGTGACCCGAACACCGGGGAGCTGTTTTTT. The chain is built from TRBV4-3 and TRBJ2-2; D is uncertain. CDR3 size: 15 residues. CDR1 and CDR2 (germline): LGHNA, YSLEER. With 1 base removed from V and 0 bases from J, the gap between germline ends came to 6 bases.

This clone was counted at least ten times. The chain combines TRBV5-1 with TRBJ2-1; 7 positions agree with TRBD2. The CDR3 consists of 17 residues. V dropped 0 bases and J dropped 4; count of bases not matched to a gene: 10. CDR1 is SGHRS and CDR2 is YFSETQ in the germline V gene. The DNA of the CDR3 is TGCGCCAGCAGCTTGGCCTTGGTAGCGGGCCCTTACAATGAGCAGTTCTTC. It yields the protein CASSLALVAGPYNEQFF.

On this clone: With only one base between it and a far larger clone, this is likely a read error. This sequence joins TRBV6-6 and TRBJ2-2; tentative D call: TRBD1 (6 bases). The CDR3 is made up of 14 amino acids. Germline lookup yields CDR1 MNHNY and CDR2 SVGAGI (reference sequence). Trimming removed 6 bases from V and 3 bases from J, with 11 bases in between. CDR3 sequence reads: CASRSGADTGELFF. Here the CDR3 DNA reads TGTGCCAGCAGGTCAGGGGCGGACACCGGGGAGCTGTTTTTT.

This clone was detected only a few times. The genes are TRBV29-1 and TRBJ2-5; TRBD2 aligns across 14 bases. Germline trimming cut 6 bases from V and 6 bases from J; bases unmatched to any gene: 6. The CDR3 runs to 14 residues. Looked up from germline, CDR1 is SQVTM and CDR2 is ANQGSEA. The CDR3 here is CSVGLAGDGKTQYF. In DNA, the CDR3 is TGCAGCGTGGGACTAGCGGGAGACGGGAAGACCCAGTACTTC.

This chain joins TRBV7-9 and TRBJ2-7; 7 bases align to TRBD1. After removal of 5 bases from V and 2 bases from J, the junction contained 6 bases not matched to a gene. The CDR3 loop spans 14 amino acids. Per the germline V gene, CDR1 is SEHNR and CDR2 is FQNEAQ (reference sequence). The CDR3 is CASSPTGAAYEQYF. The DNA for the CDR3 is TGTGCCAGCAGCCCTACAGGGGCCGCCTACGAGCAGTACTTC.

This clone was detected many times. The chain carries TRBV30 and TRBJ1-5, with a weak D call TRBD1 (5 bases). CDR3 length: 15 amino acids. Trimming shortened V by 3 bases and J by 5 bases, and 17 bases separated the two germline ends. The germline V gene encodes CDR1 GTSNPN and CDR2 SVGIG (reference sequence). The CDR3 spells CAWSSRGLDDQPQHF. CDR3 DNA sequence: TGTGCCTGGAGCTCGCGGGGACTGGATGATCAGCCCCAGCATTTT.

This clone appeared a few times. The rearrangement joins TRBV7-9 to TRBJ2-1, with 11 bases identical to TRBD2. Germline assignment: CDR1 SEHNR and CDR2 FQNEAQ (reference sequence). This CDR3 is built from 16 residues. Trimming cost V 2 bases and J 4 bases; bases outside gene matches: 4. The DNA for the CDR3 is TGTGCCAGCAGCTTAAGTGGGACTAGCGGATACAATGAGCAGTTCTTC. Its protein is CASSLSGTSGYNEQFF. Full variable domain (remainder filled in from reference TRBV7-9 and TRBJ2-1): DTGVSQNPRHKITKRGQNVTFRCDPISEHNRLYWYRQTLGQGPEFLTYFQNEAQLEKSRLLSDRFSAERPKGSFSTLEIQRTEQGDSAMYLCASSLSGTSGYNEQFFGPGTRLTVL.

This chain connects TRBV7-9 to TRBJ2-3; D may be TRBD1 or TRBD2 (5 bases each). Trimming cost V 1 base and J 2 bases, with 13 bases left between them. The CDR3 sequence is 16 residues long. Germline values: CDR1 SEHNR, CDR2 FQNEAQ (reference sequence). The CDR3, as DNA: TGTGCCAGCAGCTTAGACAGGCTAGCTGTCACAGATACGCAGTATTTT. Translation: CASSLDRLAVTDTQYF.